Below are 8 T cell receptor beta chains sequenced from a single sample in a study of early T cells in non-severe SARS-CoV-2 infection. TCRdb called the 5' RACE reads again in MiXCR, with one record for every CDR3 protein. Of approximately 75,000 distinct CDR3 sequences in the sample, 4.6% were seen once. The specimen comprised whole blood, sampled at baseline. All receptors derive from an adult who was a healthcare worker with PCR-confirmed SARS-CoV-2 infection or an uninfected control (not recorded which). The donor label of this sample is uncertain.

The V and J genes are TRBV10-3 and TRBJ2-1, with TRBD2 identical over 10 bases. The CDR3 length is 16 residues. Germline CDR1 reads ENHRY; CDR2 reads SYGVKD. Trimming cost V 4 bases and J 5 bases; bases outside gene matches: 8. The chain's CDR3 is CAISGTSGARNNEQFF. The CDR3 nucleotides read TGTGCCATCAGTGGAACTAGCGGGGCGCGAAACAATGAGCAGTTCTTC.

The chain joins TRBV3-1 to TRBJ1-6; D gene unclear. Trimming shortened V by 1 base and J by 11 bases, and 9 bases separated the two germline ends. The CDR3 loop spans 13 amino acids. The germline V gene has CDR1 LGHDT and CDR2 YNNKEL (reference sequence). This CDR3 is CASSQVRGAPLHF. The CDR3 nucleotides are TGTGCCAGCAGCCAAGTCCGGGGAGCACCCCTCCACTTT.

The J gene is TRBJ2-5, the V gene TRBV7-9; 7 nucleotides agree with TRBD1. This CDR3 is built from 19 residues. The V gene end was trimmed by 2 bases and the J gene end by 2 bases; junction bases not matched to a gene: 17. Germline V gene sequence: CDR1 SEHNR, CDR2 FQNEAQ (reference sequence). Here the CDR3 DNA reads TGTGCCAGCAGCTTACGTGGGGGCTCGTACAGGGGTATTCAAGAGACCCAGTACTTC. Translating gives CASSLRGGSYRGIQETQYF.

This clonotype was seen a few times. The gene calls are TRBV15 and TRBJ2-2; D call uncertain. Germline V CDR1 and CDR2: LNHNV, YYDKDF (reference sequence). This CDR3 comprises 13 residues. V lost 0 bases to trimming and J lost 7 bases, with 6 bases between them. The CDR3 DNA reads TGTGCCACCAGCAGAGACCCCCTCGGGGAGCTGTTTTTT. It is translated as CATSRDPLGELFF.

The rearrangement links TRBV3-1 to TRBJ2-1; possibly TRBD2 for D (5 bases). Trimming pared 5 bases from V and 10 bases from J, leaving 12 bases between. The CDR3 spans 12 residues. CDR1 and CDR2 (germline): LGHDT, YNNKEL (reference sequence). This CDR3 is CASSATRDEQFF. The CDR3, as DNA: TGTGCCAGCAGCGCCACTAGAGACGAGCAGTTCTTC.

The chain has TRBV19 and TRBJ2-3; weak D call: TRBD2 (7 bases). Germline CDR1 and CDR2: LNHDA and SQIVND (reference sequence). There are 15 residues in the CDR3. V was cut by 8 bases and J by 6 bases, with 21 bases left in between. CDR3: CASSPGGGVWDTQYF. The DNA of the CDR3 is TGTGCCAGTTCCCCCGGAGGGGGGGTTTGGGATACGCAGTATTTT.

This clonotype was detected once. The V gene is TRBV11-2, the J gene TRBJ1-4; D might be TRBD1 (5 bases). The CDR3 has 13 residues. CDR1 is SGHAT and CDR2 is FQNNGV in the germline V gene. V was shortened by 3 bases and J by 7 bases, with 9 bases between the two germline ends. The CDR3 reads CASSFSRAEKLFF. The CDR3 DNA reads TGTGCCAGCAGCTTTTCCAGGGCTGAAAAACTGTTTTTT.

The chain carries TRBV4-2 and TRBJ2-1; 10 positions agree with TRBD2. Germline V lookup: CDR1 LGHNA, CDR2 YNFKEQ. The V gene end was trimmed by 1 base and the J gene end by 8 bases; junction bases not matched to a gene: 8. The CDR3 is made up of 16 amino acids. CDR3 in DNA: TGTGCCAGCAGCCAAGTTGGAGCGGGGGGGCAGGATGAGCAGTTCTTC. This gives the protein CASSQVGAGGQDEQFF.